Below are 28 T cell receptor beta chains sequenced from a single sample in a study of cytomegalovirus exposure and HLA in healthy donors. Vbeta (60) and Jbeta (13) primers were used in the PCR. Sequencing used immunoSEQ multiplex PCR; TCRdb keeps in-frame clones, though not all of them. Of around 100,000 clones listed, 75% to 80% were seen once; the top ten hold around a tenth. Sequencing used PBMCs. These receptors originate from a male donor in good health and CMV-seropositive.

The chain recombines TRBV29-1 with TRBJ2-1, with 7 positions matching TRBD2. Germline CDR1 SQVTM, CDR2 ANQGSEA. The CDR3 has 14 residues. Trimming removed 7 bases from V and 4 bases from J; junction bases left unmatched: 10. The DNA of the CDR3 is TGCAGCGGGGGTCGGGAGGAATGGTACAATGAGCAGTTCTTC. Translating gives CSGGREEWYNEQFF.

The chain links TRBV6-6 to TRBJ1-5, with TRBD1 as a possible D gene (6 bases). Trimming removed 7 bases from V and 5 bases from J, with 18 bases in between. CDR1 is MNHNY and CDR2 is SVGAGI in the germline V gene (reference sequence). This CDR3 contains 15 residues. CDR3 sequence (DNA): TGTGCCAGCATAGGTAGGGGGGGGTTTGATCAGCCCCAGCATTTT. It translates to CASIGRGGFDQPQHF.

The rearrangement uses TRBV12-5 and TRBJ2-1; D is possibly TRBD1 (5 bases). CDR3 length: 16 amino acids. V was clipped by 5 bases and J by 4 bases, with 18 bases between them. Germline V gene lookup returns CDR1 LGHNT and CDR2 FRNRAP. The CDR3 bases are TGTGCTAGTGGTCCTAGACAGCTCCGAAGGTACAATGAGCAGTTCTTC. Its protein is CASGPRQLRRYNEQFF. Using reference TRBV12-5 and TRBJ2-1 for the parts outside the CDR3, the full variable domain is DARVTQTPRHKVTEMGQEVTMRCQPILGHNTVFWYRQTMMQGLELLAYFRNRAPLDDSGMPKDRFSAEMPDATLATLKIQPSEPRDSAVYFCASGPRQLRRYNEQFFGPGTRLTVL.

In DNA form, the CDR3 reads TGCAGCGTTGGAGGTCAGAACACTGAAGCTTTCTTT. Translation: CSVGGQNTEAFF. The rearrangement links TRBV29-1 to TRBJ1-1; D is unresolved. There are 12 residues in the CDR3. V lost 4 bases and J 1 base, leaving 7 bases between the germline ends. The V gene's germline CDR1 is SQVTM and CDR2 ANQGSEA.

This chain uses TRBV4-2 with TRBJ2-7, with TRBD2 matching 8 bases. Losses at the gene ends were 1 base for V and 1 base for J; bases not matched to a gene: 3. Germline V gene lookup returns CDR1 LGHNA and CDR2 YNFKEQ. The CDR3 is 15 residues long. In DNA form, the CDR3 reads TGTGCCAGCAGCCAAGGGGCGGGAGGTTCCTACGAGCAGTACTTC. Its translation is CASSQGAGGSYEQYF.

This clone is a singleton in its sample. The rearrangement uses TRBV5-1 and TRBJ2-1; 8 nucleotides align to TRBD1. The germline gives CDR1 SGHRS, CDR2 YFSETQ. Germline trimming cut 2 bases from V and 1 base from J; bases unmatched to any gene: 5. This CDR3 region has 16 residues. CDR3 DNA sequence: TGCGCCAGCAGCTTACAGGGGGTAGGGTCCTACAATGAGCAGTTCTTC. Residues: CASSLQGVGSYNEQFF.

V is TRBV30 and J is TRBJ2-3; 9 bases map to TRBD2. The V gene end was trimmed by 4 bases and the J gene end by 1 base; junction bases not matched to a gene: 3. CDR3 length equals 14 residues. Germline V gene sequence: CDR1 GTSNPN, CDR2 SVGIG (reference sequence). The CDR3 here is CAWIRTSGTDTQYF. CDR3 nucleotides: TGTGCCTGGATAAGGACTAGCGGCACAGATACGCAGTATTTT.

This clone was picked up a small number of times. The CDR3 carries no conserved terminal phenylalanine or tryptophan, so it likely arises from a read error. The DNA is left out, because the CDR3 cannot be placed on it with certainty; the CDR3 is given as TCRdb lists it. The CDR3: CASSRNLGLPVS. The J gene is TRBJ2-3, the V gene TRBV28; no DNA check was done on the table's D call, TRBD2. The CDR3 sequence runs 12 residues, both termini included. From germline, CDR1 is MDHEN and CDR2 SYDVKM.

This clone occurred a few times. This chain links TRBV6-6 with TRBJ1-5; TRBD1 agrees at 7 bases. This CDR3 is built from 13 residues. V trimming: 6 bases; J trimming: 7 bases; junction bases outside the gene matches: 6. Germline V gene sequence: CDR1 MNHNY, CDR2 SVGAGI (reference sequence). CDR3 coding DNA: TGTGCCAGCAGAACAGGGGAATGGCAGCCCCAGCATTTT. Translating it yields CASRTGEWQPQHF.

The gene calls are TRBV7-3 and TRBJ2-1; 7 bases fit TRBD1. The CDR3 consists of 15 residues. Germline trimming cut 5 bases from V and 6 bases from J; bases unmatched to any gene: 10. CDR1 and CDR2 (germline): SGHTA, FQGTGA. CDR3 sequence reads: CASSPRQGGFNEQFF. In DNA form, the CDR3 reads TGTGCCAGCAGCCCGAGACAGGGTGGGTTCAATGAGCAGTTCTTC.

This clone was counted between two and nine times. The J gene is TRBJ2-3, the V gene TRBV5-4; D is possibly TRBD2 (5 bases). V lost 2 bases and J lost 0, with 10 bases in between. This CDR3 is built from 15 residues. CDR1 is SGHNT and CDR2 is YYREEE in the germline V gene (reference sequence). The CDR3 spells CASSLGSLSTDTQYF. In DNA, the CDR3 is TGTGCCAGCAGCTTAGGGAGCCTCAGCACAGATACGCAGTATTTT.

V is TRBV28 and J is TRBJ2-2; 11 bases are a match to TRBD2. The CDR3 loop spans 16 amino acids. V shed 6 bases, J shed 3 bases, and the junction held 6 bases outside the gene matches. Germline CDR1 reads MDHEN; CDR2 reads SYDVKM. The CDR3 sequence is CASRIAGGPYTGELFF. In nucleotides, the CDR3 is TGTGCCAGCAGAATAGCGGGAGGGCCCTACACCGGGGAGCTGTTTTTT.

This sequence joins TRBV10-3 and TRBJ1-3, with 7 bases that match TRBD1. This CDR3 has 16 residues. CDR1 and CDR2 (germline): ENHRY, SYGVKD. Trimming cost V 4 bases and J 1 base; bases outside gene matches: 7. CDR3 residues: CAISGGTANSGNTIYF. The CDR3, as DNA: TGTGCCATCAGTGGTGGGACAGCTAATTCTGGAAACACCATATATTTT.

Written as DNA, the CDR3 is TGCGCCAGCAGCTCCCGGGACAGTCCCTACAATGAGCAGTTCTTC. Translation: CASSSRDSPYNEQFF. This chain uses TRBV4-1 with TRBJ2-1; the match to TRBD1 covers 7 bases. CDR1 MGHRA and CDR2 YSYEKL come from the germline V gene. J lost 2 bases, V lost 5 bases, and 6 bases had no gene match. There are 15 residues in the CDR3.

The rearrangement links TRBV15 to TRBJ1-6; 7 nucleotides agree with TRBD1. Germline trimming cut 2 bases from V and 8 bases from J; bases unmatched to any gene: 6. Germline V gives CDR1 LNHNV, CDR2 YYDKDF (reference sequence). CDR3 size: 15 residues. The CDR3 DNA follows: TGTGCCACCAGCAGAACAGGGGCACGAGATTCACCCCTCCACTTT. Protein sequence: CATSRTGARDSPLHF.

This chain joins TRBV28 and TRBJ2-5; D possibly corresponds to TRBD2 (6 bases). The J call is doubtful: the DNA matches TRBJ2-7 better. CDR3 length: 13 amino acids. Germline V gene lookup returns CDR1 MDHEN and CDR2 SYDVKM. The CDR3 spells CASSKLATYEQYF. DNA for the CDR3: TGTGCCAGCAGTAAACTAGCCACCTACGAGCAGTACTTC.

The chain combines TRBV2 with TRBJ1-1; D unresolved. The germline V gene has CDR1 SNHLY and CDR2 FYNNEI. Trimming removed 7 bases at V and 7 bases at J, with 16 bases between. The length of the CDR3 is 13 residues. CDR3 nucleotide sequence: TGTGCCAGCACTCCGGCGCAGGAGGTTGAAGCTTTCTTT. Translation: CASTPAQEVEAFF. Full variable domain (remainder filled in from reference TRBV2 and TRBJ1-1): EPEVTQTPSHQVTQMGQEVILRCVPISNHLYFYWYRQILGQKVEFLVSFYNNEISEKSEIFDDQFSVERPDGSNFTLKIRSTKLEDSAMYFCASTPAQEVEAFFGQGTRLTVV.

As regards this clone: At the DNA level, this CDR3 is encoded by other sequences in the same sample as well. The rearrangement links TRBV28 to TRBJ2-5, with D perhaps matching TRBD1 (6 bases). Trimming took 4 bases from V and 2 from J, leaving 11 bases between them. The CDR3 loop spans 14 amino acids. CDR1 MDHEN and CDR2 SYDVKM come from the germline V gene. The CDR3 nucleotides read TGTGCCAGCAGTTCCCCAGACAGGCAAGAGACCCAGTACTTC. Its translation: CASSSPDRQETQYF.

This clone was counted once. One end of the junction fails to match germline, which may point to a read error. The J gene is TRBJ2-6, the V gene TRBV9; TRBD1 is a possible D gene (5 bases). CDR1 is SGDLS and CDR2 is YYNGEE in the germline V gene. The CDR3 consists of 14 residues. In nucleotides, the CDR3 is TGTGCCAGCAGCACACACTCTGGGGCCAACGGCCTGACTTTC. Translated: CASSTHSGANGLTF. Filled out from reference TRBV9 and TRBJ2-6, the complete variable domain reads DSGVTQTPKHLITATGQRVTLRCSPRSGDLSVYWYQQSLDQGLQFLIQYYNGEERAKGNILERFSAQQFPDLHSELNLSSLELGDSALYFCASSTHSGANGLTFGAGSRLTVL.

The chain has TRBV18 and TRBJ1-2, with 9 bases aligning to TRBD1. The CDR3 has 13 residues. Germline assignment: CDR1 KGHSH and CDR2 LQKENI. V shed 3 bases and J 4 bases; nucleotides not matched to a gene: 0. CDR3 nucleotides: TGTGCCAGCTCACCGGGACAGGGCTATGGCTACACCTTC. Protein sequence: CASSPGQGYGYTF.

This chain uses TRBV2 with TRBJ2-7; D possibly corresponds to TRBD1 (6 bases). There are 14 residues in the CDR3. Trimming pared 5 bases from V and 3 bases from J, leaving 14 bases between. Germline V gives CDR1 SNHLY, CDR2 FYNNEI. CDR3 DNA sequence: TGTGCCAGCAGTATAAGGACAGAGAACTACGAGCAGTACTTC. Amino acid sequence: CASSIRTENYEQYF.

Only a few counts were recorded for this clone. The chain combines TRBV7-9 with TRBJ1-4, with D perhaps TRBD1 (6 bases). CDR3 length equals 15 residues. Deletions cut 11 bases from V and 3 bases from J, with 19 bases between. Germline-derived CDR1 and CDR2 are SEHNR and FQNEAQ (reference sequence). Here the CDR3 reads CAVFPPSGANEKLFF. The CDR3 nucleotides are TGTGCCGTTTTCCCCCCGTCAGGGGCTAATGAAAAACTGTTTTTT.

The chain employs TRBV5-1 and TRBJ1-2; the D gene is possibly TRBD1 (6 bases). The CDR3 extends over 15 amino acids. Trimming stripped 5 bases from V and 6 bases from J, with 20 bases between. CDR1 and CDR2 from the germline V gene are SGHRS and YFSETQ. The CDR3 DNA sequence: TGCGCCAGCAGTAAGGACGGGGGGCAGGCTGATGGCTACACCTTC. This sequence encodes CASSKDGGQADGYTF. The whole variable domain, filled in from reference TRBV5-1 and TRBJ1-2, reads KAGVTQTPRYLIKTRGQQVTLSCSPISGHRSVSWYQQTPGQGLQFLFEYFSETQRNKGNFPGRFSGRQFSNSRSEMNVSTLELGDSALYLCASSKDGGQADGYTFGSGTRLTVV.

This chain connects TRBV28 to TRBJ1-1; 8 nucleotides agree with TRBD1. CDR3 size: 15 residues. The germline V gene encodes CDR1 MDHEN and CDR2 SYDVKM. V was clipped by 4 bases and J by 4 bases; unmatched bases: 8. The CDR3 DNA is TGTGCCAGCAGTTGGACAGGGCGGTCGGGCACTGAAGCTTTCTTT. This gives the protein CASSWTGRSGTEAFF. The complete variable domain, with remaining parts taken from reference TRBV28 and TRBJ1-1, reads DVKVTQSSRYLVKRTGEKVFLECVQDMDHENMFWYRQDPGLGLRLIYFSYDVKMKEKGDIPEGYSVSREKKERFSLILESASTNQTSMYLCASSWTGRSGTEAFFGQGTRLTVV.

The rearrangement joins TRBV28 to TRBJ1-1, with D possibly being TRBD1 (6 bases). Trimming removed 8 bases at V and 11 bases at J, with 15 bases between. CDR1 MDHEN and CDR2 SYDVKM come from the germline V gene. This CDR3 has 11 residues. CDR3 in amino acids: CASVVQGKAFF. DNA for the CDR3: TGTGCCAGCGTTGTTCAGGGGAAGGCTTTCTTT.

The CDR3, as DNA: TGTGCCAGCAGCTCAAGATGGGCAGAGGGTATCTCCCAGCCCCAGCATTTT. Translation: CASSSRWAEGISQPQHF. This chain connects TRBV7-2 to TRBJ1-5; D is undetermined. V was cut by 4 bases and J by 7 bases, with 23 bases left in between. The CDR3 contains 17 residues. Germline V gene sequence: CDR1 SGHTA, CDR2 FQGNSA.

This clone was recorded only once. The chain joins TRBV7-6 to TRBJ1-6; a weak D match, TRBD1 (5 bases). V was cut by 1 base and J by 8 bases, with 15 bases left in between. The CDR3 has 16 amino acids. Germline V lookup: CDR1 SGHVS, CDR2 FNYEAQ. DNA of the CDR3: TGTGCCAGCAGCTTAGAGGCCGGGGGATTGGATTCACCCCTCCACTTT. It encodes CASSLEAGGLDSPLHF.

The rearrangement links TRBV5-1 to TRBJ2-1, with 11 bases aligning to TRBD2. After removal of 1 base from V and 5 bases from J, the junction contained 5 bases not matched to a gene. Germline assignment: CDR1 SGHRS and CDR2 YFSETQ. The CDR3 runs to 16 residues. CDR3 nucleotide sequence: TGCGCCAGCAGCTTGTCACTAGCGGGGGCTCACAATGAGCAGTTCTTC. This encodes CASSLSLAGAHNEQFF.